This T cell receptor beta chain was captured in a study of blood T cell repertoires in COVID-19. As for the study in general: Samples came from the United States, Italy and Spain, spanning acute and convalescent COVID-19.

Sequencing was performed with immunoSEQ multiplex PCR; in TCRdb, only in-frame clones are kept and a portion is missing. The sample yields some 200,000 clones, 75% to 80% seen once. The J segment lost 9 bases and the V segment lost 3 bases, leaving 4 bases of the junction unmatched. CDR1 is LNHNV and CDR2 is YYDKDF in the germline V gene (reference sequence). The CDR3 sequence is 15 residues long. The chain carries TRBV15 and TRBJ2-1; TRBD2 matches 14 bases. Source material: peripheral blood. The sequence came from a woman aged 70 to 79 with acute or convalescent COVID-19. CDR3 DNA: TGTGCCACCAGCAGGGGACTAGCGGGAGTGGGTGAGCAGTTCTTC. Its protein is CATSRGLAGVGEQFF. The full variable domain, in which reference TRBV15 and TRBJ2-1 provide the parts outside the CDR3, is DAMVIQNPRYQVTQFGKPVTLSCSQTLNHNVMYWYQQKSSQAPKLLFHYYDKDFNNEADTPDNFQSRRPNTSFCFLDIRSPGLGDTAMYLCATSRGLAGVGEQFFGPGTRLTVL.